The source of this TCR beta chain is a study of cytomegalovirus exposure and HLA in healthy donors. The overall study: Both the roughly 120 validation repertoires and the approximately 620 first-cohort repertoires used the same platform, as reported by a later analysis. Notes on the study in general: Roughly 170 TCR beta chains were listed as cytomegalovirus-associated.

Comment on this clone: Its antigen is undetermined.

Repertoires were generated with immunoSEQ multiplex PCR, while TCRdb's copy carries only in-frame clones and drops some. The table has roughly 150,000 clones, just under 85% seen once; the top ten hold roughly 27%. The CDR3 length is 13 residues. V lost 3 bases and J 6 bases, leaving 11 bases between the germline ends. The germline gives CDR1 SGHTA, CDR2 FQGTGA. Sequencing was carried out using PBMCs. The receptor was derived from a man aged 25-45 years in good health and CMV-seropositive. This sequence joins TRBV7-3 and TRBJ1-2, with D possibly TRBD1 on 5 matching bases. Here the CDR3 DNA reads TGTGCCAGCAGCTTCGGCAGGGAGGATGGCTACACCTTC. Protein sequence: CASSFGREDGYTF.